This T cell receptor (beta chain) came from a study of shared clonotypes between healthy human individuals. General observations from the study: Naive subsets usually exceeded memory subsets in estimated richness. About 5.2% was the fraction of naive CD4 clonotypes found shared across a handful of donors. Apart from blood, nothing was sampled; tissue repertoires likely differ.

The method was immunoSEQ multiplex PCR; TCRdb's version includes in-frame clones alone and lacks a portion of them. The sample comprises nearly 2 million clones, 85% to 95% of which are singletons, and 1.2% rests with the top ten. Only CD45RO-negative cells positively selected for CCR7 counted as naive CD8 cells, so terminally differentiated effector memory CD45RA+ cells were excluded. The study drew its donors from healthy HIV-negative adults without recent acute infections or vaccinations. The CDR3 runs to 17 residues. Trimming cost V 9 bases and J 0 bases; bases outside gene matches: 14. This clone was recorded once. The target antigen is unknown.

The TCR originated in a man younger than 35 in good health. The rearrangement links TRBV5-7 to TRBJ1-5, with 8 nucleotides matching TRBD1. TRBV5-7 belongs to the ORF category, with a function that is uncertain. The material sequenced was naive CD8+ T cells sorted from blood. DNA for the CDR3: TGTGCCAACGGTCCGGGACAGGAAAACAATAGCAATCAGCCCCAGCATTTT. Protein sequence: CANGPGQENNSNQPQHF.